The rows below give T cell receptor beta chains drawn from one sample of a study of blood T cell repertoires in COVID-19. Profiling relied on immunoSEQ multiplex PCR, and the TCRdb table lists in-frame clones only, not all of them. The sample contains some 55,000 clones, approximately 87% of which appear only once. The specimen sequenced was peripheral blood. These receptors originate from a man in his 60s with acute or convalescent COVID-19. Each CDR3 is given with its conserved first and last residue. D genes are given only for firm matches. The size field is filled for only some rows; it gives once, few, many or a size class.

J | V | size | D | CDR3 | DNA
TRBJ1-4 | TRBV3-1/TRBV3-2 | NA | NA | CASSAGGGNEKLFF | TGTGCCAGCAGCGCGGGAGGGGGGAATGAAAAACTGTTTTTT
TRBJ1-5 | TRBV7-8 | NA | TRBD1 | CASTSQGRWPQHF | TGTGCCAGCACCTCACAGGGGCGGTGGCCCCAGCATTTT
TRBJ1-5 | TRBV19 | NA | NA | CASSKWASSNQPQHF | TGTGCCAGTAGTAAGTGGGCTTCGAGCAATCAGCCCCAGCATTTT
TRBJ2-7 | TRBV6-2/TRBV6-3 | NA | TRBD1 | CASSYRQGNEQYF | TGTGCCAGCAGTTACCGACAGGGTAACGAGCAGTACTTC
TRBJ1-2 | TRBV6-5 | NA | NA | CASRGEVGYTF | TGTGCCAGCAGGGGGGAGGTTGGCTACACCTTC
TRBJ2-5 | TRBV4-3 | once | NA | CASSQGLEFRETQYF | TGCGCCAGCAGCCAAGGACTAGAATTCCGGGAGACCCAGTACTTC
TRBJ1-4 | TRBV4-3 | NA | NA | CASSQKGQEKLFF | TGCGCCAGCAGCCAAAAGGGACAAGAAAAACTGTTTTTT
TRBJ2-3 | TRBV2 | NA | NA | CASSPLDTPSTDTQYF | TGTGCCAGCAGTCCTCTGGACACCCCGAGCACAGATACGCAGTATTTT
TRBJ2-5 | TRBV9 | NA | TRBD2 | CASSVSTSGDKTQYF | TGTGCCAGCAGCGTATCCACTAGCGGGGATAAGACCCAGTACTTC
TRBJ1-1 | TRBV7-8 | NA | NA | CASSSTRQATMNTEAFF | TGTGCCAGCAGCTCGACCAGACAGGCGACCATGAACACTGAAGCTTTCTTT
TRBJ1-2 | TRBV19 | NA | TRBD1 | CASRLDRESGYTF | TGTGCCAGTAGACTCGACAGGGAGAGTGGCTACACCTTC
TRBJ1-1 | TRBV6-6 | NA | NA | CASRTDSLMNTEAFF | TGTGCCAGCAGGACGGACAGCCTCATGAACACTGAAGCTTTCTTT
TRBJ2-3 | TRBV5-1 | NA | NA | CASRDQGLLTDTQYF | TGCGCCAGCAGGGATCAGGGACTCCTCACAGATACGCAGTATTTT
TRBJ1-4 | TRBV7-2 | NA | NA | CASSLDYGFGEKLFF | TGTGCCAGCAGCTTAGACTATGGGTTCGGTGAAAAACTGTTTTTT
TRBJ1-1 | TRBV2 | NA | TRBD1 | CASSDGLGQGARGTEAFF | TGTGCCAGCAGTGATGGTCTAGGACAGGGGGCGCGGGGCACTGAAGCTTTCTTT
TRBJ2-1 | TRBV5-1 | NA | TRBD1 | CASSLQGSSYNEQFF | TGCGCCAGCAGCTTACAGGGGAGCTCCTACAATGAGCAGTTCTTC
TRBJ2-1 | TRBV30 | NA | TRBD2 | CAWSVQRAGGQHEQFF | TGTGCCTGGAGTGTACAAAGGGCGGGGGGCCAGCATGAGCAGTTCTTC
TRBJ1-1 | TRBV11-2 | NA | NA | CASSLDVQATEAFF | TGTGCCAGCAGCTTAGATGTCCAGGCCACTGAAGCTTTCTTT
TRBJ1-3 | TRBV15 | few | NA | CATSRVIRDTRNTIYF | TGTGCCACCAGCAGAGTGATTCGGGACACAAGAAACACCATATATTTT
TRBJ1-4 | TRBV30 | NA | TRBD1 | CAWSVPGQLNEKLFF | TGTGCCTGGAGTGTGCCGGGACAGCTCAATGAAAAACTGTTTTTT
TRBJ1-6 | TRBV5-5 | NA | TRBD1 | CASSLEGTGVNSPLHF | TGTGCCAGCAGCTTGGAAGGGACAGGGGTAAATTCACCCCTCCACTTT
TRBJ1-5 | TRBV6-2/TRBV6-3 | NA | NA | CASSRRQADNQPQHF | TGTGCCAGCAGTCGCCGCCAGGCAGATAATCAGCCCCAGCATTTT
TRBJ2-3 | TRBV5-6 | NA | TRBD2 | CASSFSLAGGTDTQYF | TGTGCCAGCAGCTTCTCACTAGCGGGGGGCACAGATACGCAGTATTTT
TRBJ1-5 | TRBV6-1 | NA | TRBD1 | CASSERGGAYSNQPQHF | TGTGCCAGCAGTGAACGAGGGGGCGCCTATAGCAATCAGCCCCAGCATTTT
TRBJ2-3 | TRBV11-2 | once | TRBD2 | CASSWGLAWTDTQYF | TGTGCCAGCAGCTGGGGACTAGCGTGGACAGATACGCAGTATTTT
TRBJ2-3 | TRBV4-3 | NA | TRBD1 | CASSTGTGSSTDTQYF | TGCGCCAGCAGCACCGGGACAGGGAGTAGCACAGATACGCAGTATTTT
TRBJ2-5 | TRBV30 | NA | TRBD1 | CAWSGSGGKETQYF | TGTGCCTGGAGTGGTTCAGGGGGCAAAGAGACCCAGTACTTC
TRBJ2-3 | TRBV5-4 | NA | NA | CASSPGGGITTDTQYF | TGTGCCAGCAGCCCGGGGGGCGGGATAACCACAGATACGCAGTATTTT
TRBJ1-1 | TRBV5-4 | NA | NA | CASSLSTGNTEAFF | TGTGCCAGCAGCTTGTCGACGGGAAACACTGAAGCTTTCTTT
TRBJ1-4 | TRBV19 | NA | NA | CASNPRGAVNEKLFF | TGTGCCAGTAATCCCCGGGGGGCCGTAAATGAAAAACTGTTTTTT
TRBJ2-3 | TRBV5-1 | NA | TRBD1 | CASGTASTDTQYF | TGCGCCAGCGGGACAGCTAGCACAGATACGCAGTATTTT
TRBJ1-1 | TRBV6-5 | NA | NA | CASRRSQSPLLAFF | TGTGCCAGCAGGAGGTCCCAATCTCCCCTACTCGCTTTCTTT
TRBJ1-4 | TRBV18 | NA | TRBD1 | CASSPRQGDEKLFF | TGTGCCAGCTCACCAAGACAGGGGGATGAAAAACTGTTTTTT
TRBJ1-6 | TRBV11-2 | few | NA | CASSLDPGGRSPLHF | TGTGCCAGCAGCTTAGACCCCGGCGGGCGTTCACCCCTCCACTTT
TRBJ1-1 | TRBV6-5 | NA | NA | CASSSTPRQYNTEAFF | TGTGCCAGCAGTTCCACCCCTAGACAGTATAACACTGAAGCTTTCTTT
TRBJ1-3 | TRBV10-1 | NA | TRBD1 | CASSEYRTGSSGNTIYF | TGCGCCAGCAGTGAATATCGGACAGGAAGCTCTGGAAACACCATATATTTT
TRBJ2-7 | TRBV29-1 | few | NA | CSVLTYPPPGLREQYF | TGCAGCGTCCTGACGTACCCCCCGCCAGGGTTGAGGGAGCAGTACTTC
TRBJ2-1 | TRBV5-1 | NA | NA | CASKYPGSYNEQFF | TGCGCCAGCAAATACCCGGGATCCTACAATGAGCAGTTCTTC
TRBJ1-5 | TRBV5-1 | NA | TRBD1 | CASSLGQGQSQPQHF | TGCGCCAGCAGCTTGGGACAGGGGCAGAGCCAGCCCCAGCATTTT
TRBJ1-1 | TRBV6-2/TRBV6-3 | NA | TRBD1 | CASSSRGGQGSPTEAFF | TGTGCCAGCAGCAGCAGGGGGGGACAGGGTTCACCCACTGAAGCTTTCTTT
TRBJ2-2 | TRBV4-3 | NA | NA | CASSQEVRAAGELFF | TGCGCCAGCAGCCAAGAAGTCAGGGCGGCCGGGGAGCTGTTTTTT
TRBJ1-1 | TRBV20-1 | few | NA | CSASPLGTPEAFF | TGCAGTGCTAGTCCCCTAGGTACACCTGAAGCTTTCTTT
TRBJ2-3 | TRBV7-8 | NA | NA | CASSSLSGHTPDTQYF | TGTGCCAGCAGCTCCCTAAGCGGCCACACCCCGGATACGCAGTATTTT
TRBJ1-6 | TRBV19 | NA | TRBD1 | CASSMGTGNSPLHF | TGTGCCAGTAGTATGGGGACAGGGAATTCACCCCTCCACTTT
TRBJ1-2 | TRBV7-2 | NA | NA | CASSAGLGYTF | TGTGCCAGCAGCGCGGGACTGGGCTACACCTTC
TRBJ2-3 | TRBV5-1 | NA | TRBD2 | CASSPLAGESTDTQYF | TGCGCCAGCAGCCCCCTAGCGGGGGAATCCACAGATACGCAGTATTTT
TRBJ1-1 | TRBV5-1 | few | NA | CASSLVGQTMNTEAFF | TGCGCCAGCAGCTTGGTGGGCCAGACCATGAACACTGAAGCTTTCTTT
TRBJ2-3 | TRBV6-1 | once | NA | CASSEGSLSRGTQYF | TGTGCCAGCAGTGAAGGTAGTTTGTCCCGGGGTACGCAGTATTTT
TRBJ1-5 | TRBV19 | NA | TRBD1 | CASSIVRGQGKGSNQPQHF | TGTGCCAGTAGTATAGTTAGGGGACAGGGGAAAGGGAGCAATCAGCCCCAGCATTTT
TRBJ2-5 | TRBV9 | NA | TRBD2 | CASSVAGGQETQYF | TGTGCCAGCAGCGTAGCGGGGGGGCAAGAGACCCAGTACTTC
TRBJ1-1 | TRBV6-2/TRBV6-3 | NA | NA | CASSYNRENTEAFF | TGTGCCAGCAGTTACAACAGGGAGAACACTGAAGCTTTCTTT
TRBJ2-1 | TRBV6-5 | NA | TRBD2 | CASSLAGGVPYNEQFF | TGTGCCAGCAGTTTAGCGGGGGGGGTTCCCTACAATGAGCAGTTCTTC
TRBJ2-1 | TRBV24-1 | NA | TRBD2 | CATSDTFTSGEYNEQFF | TGTGCCACCAGTGATACTTTCACTAGCGGGGAATACAATGAGCAGTTCTTC
TRBJ2-7 | TRBV11-2 | NA | NA | CASSAAAYYEQYF | TGTGCCAGCAGCGCCGCGGCCTACTACGAGCAGTACTTC
TRBJ2-3 | TRBV4-1 | NA | NA | CASSQGGRRGDTQYF | TGCGCCAGCAGCCAAGGGGGGAGGCGGGGAGATACGCAGTATTTT